A selection of T cell receptor beta chains follows, all from one sample in a study of cytomegalovirus exposure and HLA in healthy donors. Profiled with immunoSEQ multiplex PCR; TCRdb holds only in-frame clones, not every one. The sample has about 180,000 clones; over 70% are singletons. The specimen was PBMCs. The receptors were sampled from a boy aged 2-9 years in good health and CMV-seronegative. Each CDR3 is given with its conserved first and last residue. D genes are given only for firm matches. Some rows have no size entry. The others give once, few or many, or a class for an expanded clone.

TRBD1	.	TRBV5-6	TRBJ1-6	TGTGCCAGCAGCTCAGAGACAGGGTGGAATTCACCCCTCCACTTT	CASSSETGWNSPLHF
TRBD1	.	TRBV18	TRBJ1-1	TGTGCCAGCTCACCTCTAGGGCAGGGGGCCGAGGCTTTCTTT	CASSPLGQGAEAFF
.	.	TRBV19	TRBJ1-5	TGTGCCAGTAGTACCGTGGGCGCGGGTAGCAATCAGCCCCAGCATTTT	CASSTVGAGSNQPQHF
TRBD1	.	TRBV5-1	TRBJ2-5	TGCGCCAGCAGCCCGACGAGGACAGGGGGCTTTGAGCAGTACTTC	CASSPTRTGGFEQYF
TRBD1	.	TRBV5-6	TRBJ1-1	TGTGCCAGCACCACGGACAGGCGATTGAACACTGAAGCTTTCTTT	CASTTDRRLNTEAFF
TRBD2	.	TRBV4-1	TRBJ2-1	TGCGCCAGCAGCGGTAGCGGGACGGTGATGAATGAGCAGTTCTTC	CASSGSGTVMNEQFF
TRBD1	once	TRBV30	TRBJ2-5	TGTGCCTGGAGTGTACAAGGGGGCGAAGAGACCCAGCACTTC	CAWSVQGGEETQHF
TRBD2	.	TRBV18	TRBJ2-7	TGTGCCAGCTCACCAAAGGCTAGCGGGAGTAGCGAGCAGTACTTC	CASSPKASGSSEQYF
.	.	TRBV6-1	TRBJ2-7	TGTGCCAGCAGTGAAGCGGTCAGGGCCTACGAGCAGTACTTC	CASSEAVRAYEQYF
TRBD1	.	TRBV4-1	TRBJ1-2	TGCGCCAGCAGCCAGAGTACCGGGACAGGGGTCCATGGCTACACCTTC	CASSQSTGTGVHGYTF
TRBD2	.	TRBV7-2	TRBJ2-1	TGTGCCAGCAGCCCAATGGGACTACGGCAGTTCTTC	CASSPMGLRQFF
TRBD2	.	TRBV5-1	TRBJ2-3	TGCGCCAGCAGCGGGGGACTAGCGGTTAGCACAGATACGCAGTATTTT	CASSGGLAVSTDTQYF
.	.	TRBV6-5	TRBJ1-1	TGTGCCAGCAGTTACCGGGGGGGGGACACTGAAGCTTTCTTT	CASSYRGGDTEAFF
.	.	TRBV6-6	TRBJ1-2	TGTGCCAGCAGCGACACAGGGACCACCTATGGCTACACCTTC	CASSDTGTTYGYTF
.	.	TRBV7-2	TRBJ1-2	TGTGCCAGCAACCCGGCCGGGGTGTCGAGTGCTAACTATGGCTACACCTTC	CASNPAGVSSANYGYTF
.	.	TRBV18	TRBJ1-1	TGTGCCAGCTCATCCAAGAACACTGAAGCTTTCTTT	CASSSKNTEAFF
.	.	TRBV28	TRBJ1-3	TGTGCCAGCAGGGATTTAGGTGGTCCCACAGCTGGAAACACCATATATTTT	CASRDLGGPTAGNTIYF
TRBD2	.	TRBV11-2	TRBJ2-5	TGTGCCAGCAGCCCCGGGACTAGCGGGGGTACTTATGGGGCCCAGTACTTC	CASSPGTSGGTYGAQYF
TRBD2	.	TRBV2	TRBJ2-7	TGTGCCAGCAGTGAGAGATATCCGGGACTAGCGGGAGGGGGCAACGAGCAGTACTTC	CASSERYPGLAGGGNEQYF
.	.	TRBV6-5	TRBJ1-5	TGTGCCACCAGACAGGTAGATAATCAGCCCCAGCATTTT	CATRQVDNQPQHF
.	.	TRBV5-1	TRBJ2-5	TGCGCCAGCAGCCCTCAGGGTTACCAAGAGACCCAGTACTTC	CASSPQGYQETQYF
TRBD2	.	TRBV28	TRBJ2-2	TGTGCCAGTGGACTAGCTCCCACCGGGGAGCTGTTTTTT	CASGLAPTGELFF
TRBD1	.	TRBV30	TRBJ1-1	TGTGCCTGGAGGGGGACAGGGGGGCCAGCTTTCTTT	CAWRGTGGPAFF
TRBD1	.	TRBV6-1	TRBJ1-6	TGTGCCAGCACCGACAGGGGGAATTCACCCCTCCACTTT	CASTDRGNSPLHF
TRBD2	.	TRBV27	TRBJ2-3	TGTGCCAGCAGTTTTTTACTAGCGGGAGGACCCCGAAGGGACACAGATACGCAGTATTTT	CASSFLLAGGPRRDTDTQYF
.	.	TRBV4-1	TRBJ1-2	TGCGCCAGCAGCCAAGAAGTATGGAGGGCCGACTATGGCTACACCTTC	CASSQEVWRADYGYTF
TRBD2	.	TRBV7-2	TRBJ2-1	TGTGCCAGCAGCTTAGTCGGGGGGAGCAATGAGCAGTTCTTC	CASSLVGGSNEQFF
TRBD2	.	TRBV30	TRBJ2-2	TGTGCCTGGAGTGTTAGGACTAGCGGTGCCCGGGAGCTGTTTTTT	CAWSVRTSGARELFF
.	.	TRBV4-3	TRBJ1-2	TGCGCCAGCAGCCAAGACCCAGACTCACCTTATGGCTACACCTTC	CASSQDPDSPYGYTF
.	.	TRBV4-1	TRBJ1-1	TGCGCCAGCAGCCCGAGGGGCGGGACCAAGAACACTGAAGCTTTCTTT	CASSPRGGTKNTEAFF
.	.	TRBV5-1	TRBJ2-7	TGCGCCAGCAGCTTGACCGCCGGGGTCAACTACGAGCAGTACTTC	CASSLTAGVNYEQYF
.	once	TRBV7-8	TRBJ1-5	TGTGCCAGCAGCTTAGTTGGCGACAGAGGTGGTCAGCCCCAGCATTTT	CASSLVGDRGGQPQHF
TRBD1	.	TRBV27	TRBJ1-1	TGTGCCAGCAGTTCGTTGGGGAGGGACAGGGGGTCCCCAGGACCTGAAGCTTTCTTT	CASSSLGRDRGSPGPEAFF
TRBD1	.	TRBV5-8	TRBJ2-2	TGTGCCAGCAGTATTCGGGCGACAGGGGGTACCGGGGAGCTGTTTTTT	CASSIRATGGTGELFF
.	.	TRBV6-1	TRBJ2-7	TGTGCCAGCAGTGTGAGACGGGAAAACTACGAGCAGTACTTC	CASSVRRENYEQYF
TRBD2	.	TRBV4-2	TRBJ2-1	TGTGCCAGCAGCCGGAACGGACTAGCGGGCTCCGCTGAGCAGTTCTTC	CASSRNGLAGSAEQFF
TRBD2	.	TRBV25-1	TRBJ2-5	TGTGCCAGCAGCCAGGGAGGGGAGACCCAGTACTTC	CASSQGGETQYF
TRBD1	.	TRBV29-1	TRBJ1-1	TGCAGCGCCCATGGGACAGGAGAGAACACTGAAGCTTTCTTT	CSAHGTGENTEAFF
.	.	TRBV27	TRBJ2-1	TGTGCCAGCAGAAATAGCGAGTCCTACAATGAGCAGTTCTTC	CASRNSESYNEQFF
.	.	TRBV10-1	TRBJ2-5	TGCGCCAGCAGTGCCTACAGGGTCGGGACCCAGTACTTC	CASSAYRVGTQYF
.	.	TRBV5-1	TRBJ2-6	TGCGCCAGCAGCTTGGCGGGGGTTGGGGCCAACGTCCTGACTTTC	CASSLAGVGANVLTF
.	.	TRBV27	TRBJ1-1	TGTGCCAGCAGTTTAGGTCTAAACACTGAAGCTTTCTTT	CASSLGLNTEAFF
TRBD1	.	TRBV6-5	TRBJ1-1	TGTGCCAGCAGCGGGACAGGGGGCACTGAAGCTTTCTTT	CASSGTGGTEAFF
TRBD1	.	TRBV6-5	TRBJ2-7	TGTGCCAGCAGTTATATGGACAGGGGTTACGAGCAGTACTTC	CASSYMDRGYEQYF
TRBD1	.	TRBV6-6	TRBJ1-5	TGTGCCAGCAGTTTGGGACAGGGGGGACAGCCCCAGCATTTT	CASSLGQGGQPQHF
TRBD2	.	TRBV25-1	TRBJ2-7	TGTGCCACCCGGGGGGAAGCGGGATACGAGCAGTACTTC	CATRGEAGYEQYF
TRBD1	.	TRBV5-1	TRBJ1-5	TGCGCCAGCAGCTTTACAGGGGGGGGGTATAGCAATCAGCCCCAGCATTTT	CASSFTGGGYSNQPQHF
.	.	TRBV19	TRBJ2-3	TGTGCCAGTAGTATACCCAGGGTGGCAGATACGCAGTATTTT	CASSIPRVADTQYF
TRBD1	.	TRBV6-5	TRBJ1-1	TGTGCCAGCAAGACGACAGGGTACACTGAAGCTTTCTTT	CASKTTGYTEAFF
TRBD1	.	TRBV30	TRBJ1-2	TGTGCCTGGAGTGTACGGGGTCCGGGACAGGGGGCTCTGACCTTC	CAWSVRGPGQGALTF
TRBD2	.	TRBV27	TRBJ2-3	TGTGCCACCCTCCCCAGCGGGGGGGATTCTAGCACAGATACGCAGTATTTT	CATLPSGGDSSTDTQYF
TRBD1	.	TRBV7-9	TRBJ1-4	TGTGCCAGCAGCCTCACAGGGGCCCGTGCAACTAATGAAAAACTGTTTTTT	CASSLTGARATNEKLFF
.	.	TRBV19	TRBJ2-1	TGTGCCAGTAGTATTAACGGGGGGCCCTACAATGAGCAGTTCTTC	CASSINGGPYNEQFF
.	.	TRBV5-1	TRBJ1-5	TGCGCCAGCAGCTTATACGGGGATAGCAATCAGCCCCAGCATTTT	CASSLYGDSNQPQHF
TRBD1	.	TRBV7-2	TRBJ1-1	TGTGCCAGCAGCTTATCAGGGGGCAGGAACACTGAAGCTTTCTTT	CASSLSGGRNTEAFF
TRBD2	.	TRBV5-1	TRBJ2-5	TGCGCCAGCAGGAGGACTAGCGGGAGGGGCGGAGAGACCCAGTACTTC	CASRRTSGRGGETQYF
TRBD2	.	TRBV5-1	TRBJ2-3	TGCGCCAACAGCTTGTCGGCTAGCGGAGAGAGAGGTGGAGATACGCAGTATTTT	CANSLSASGERGGDTQYF
TRBD2	few	TRBV7-8	TRBJ2-2	TGTGCCAGCAGCTTAGTCCAGCGGGGGAACACCGGGGAGCTGTTTTTT	CASSLVQRGNTGELFF
.	.	TRBV6-1	TRBJ1-1	TGTGCCAGCAGTGAAAGAGGTGGCGCCGAAGCTTTCTTT	CASSERGGAEAFF
.	.	TRBV18	TRBJ1-6	TGTGCCAGCTCACCATCGGGTCGGAATTCACCCCTCCACTTT	CASSPSGRNSPLHF